The source of this T cell receptor (beta chain) is a study of cytomegalovirus exposure and HLA in healthy donors. Study outcomes and limitations: Later analysis placed DRB1 highest and HLA-C lowest in TCR association rates, which differed by HLA locus.

The V end was cut by 2 bases, the J end by 4 bases, with 15 bases between. Germline loops: CDR1 MNHNS, CDR2 SASEGT. This CDR3 region has 17 residues. With respect to this clone: Its cognate antigen is unknown.

Researchers ran the PCR with 60 Vbeta and 13 Jbeta primers. Repertoires were generated with immunoSEQ multiplex PCR, while TCRdb's copy carries only in-frame clones and drops some. The sample totals about 88,000 clones. The sequence derives from a girl aged 10 to 17 in good health and CMV-seropositive. The rearrangement links TRBV6-1 to TRBJ1-6; D remains unclear. The material sequenced was PBMCs. The CDR3 bases are TGTGCCAGCAGTGAAATCGTCCGAGTCGCTTATAATTCACCCCTCCACTTT. Amino acids: CASSEIVRVAYNSPLHF.